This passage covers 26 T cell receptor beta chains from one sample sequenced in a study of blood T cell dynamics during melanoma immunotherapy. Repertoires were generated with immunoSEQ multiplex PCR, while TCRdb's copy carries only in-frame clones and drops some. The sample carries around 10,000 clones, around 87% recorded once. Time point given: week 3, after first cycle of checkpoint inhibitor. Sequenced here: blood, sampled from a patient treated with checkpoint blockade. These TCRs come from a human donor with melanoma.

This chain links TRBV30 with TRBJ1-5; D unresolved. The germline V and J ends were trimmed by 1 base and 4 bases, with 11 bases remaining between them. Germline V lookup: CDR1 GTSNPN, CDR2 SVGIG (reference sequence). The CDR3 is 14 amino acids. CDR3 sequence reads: CAWSEKQKNQPQHF. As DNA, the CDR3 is TGTGCCTGGAGTGAAAAACAGAAAAATCAGCCCCAGCATTTT.

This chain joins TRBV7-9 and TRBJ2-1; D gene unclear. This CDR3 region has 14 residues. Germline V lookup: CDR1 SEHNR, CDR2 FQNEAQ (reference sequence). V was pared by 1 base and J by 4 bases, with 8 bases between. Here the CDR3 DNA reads TGTGCCAGCAGCTTAGACGCGGAATACAATGAGCAGTTCTTC. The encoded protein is CASSLDAEYNEQFF.

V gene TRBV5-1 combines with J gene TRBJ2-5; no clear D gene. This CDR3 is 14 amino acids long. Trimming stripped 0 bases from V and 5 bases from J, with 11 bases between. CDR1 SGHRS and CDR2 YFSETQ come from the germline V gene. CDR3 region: CASSLGHSRETQYF. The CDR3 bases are TGCGCCAGCAGCTTGGGGCACTCCAGGGAGACCCAGTACTTC.

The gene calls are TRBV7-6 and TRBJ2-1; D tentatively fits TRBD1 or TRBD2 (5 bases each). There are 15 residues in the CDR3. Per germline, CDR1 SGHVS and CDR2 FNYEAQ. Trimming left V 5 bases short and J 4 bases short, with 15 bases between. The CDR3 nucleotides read TGTGCCAGCAGCCCACGACAGAGGACTTACAATGAGCAGTTCTTC. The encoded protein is CASSPRQRTYNEQFF.

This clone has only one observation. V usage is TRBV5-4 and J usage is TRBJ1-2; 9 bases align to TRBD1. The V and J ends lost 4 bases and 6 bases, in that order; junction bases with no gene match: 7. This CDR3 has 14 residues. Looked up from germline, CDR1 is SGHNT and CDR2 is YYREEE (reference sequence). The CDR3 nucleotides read TGTGCCAGCAGCAGCGGGACAGGGACTGATGGCTACACCTTC. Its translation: CASSSGTGTDGYTF. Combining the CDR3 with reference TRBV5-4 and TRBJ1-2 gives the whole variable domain ETGVTQSPTHLIKTRGQQVTLRCSSQSGHNTVSWYQQALGQGPQFIFQYYREEENGRGNFPPRFSGLQFPNYSSELNVNALELDDSALYLCASSSGTGTDGYTFGSGTRLTVV.

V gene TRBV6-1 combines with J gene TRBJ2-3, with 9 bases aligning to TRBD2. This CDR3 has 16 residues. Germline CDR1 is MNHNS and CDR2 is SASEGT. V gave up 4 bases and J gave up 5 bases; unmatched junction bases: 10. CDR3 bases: TGTGCCAGCAGTGGGTTGGGGCGGGGGGGCCAAGATACGCAGTATTTT. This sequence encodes CASSGLGRGGQDTQYF.

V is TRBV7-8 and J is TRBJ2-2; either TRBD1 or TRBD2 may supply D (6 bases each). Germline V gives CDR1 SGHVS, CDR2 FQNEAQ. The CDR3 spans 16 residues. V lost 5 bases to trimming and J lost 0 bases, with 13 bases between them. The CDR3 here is CASSGEGGANTGELFF. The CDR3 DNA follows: TGTGCCAGCAGCGGTGAGGGGGGAGCGAACACCGGGGAGCTGTTTTTT. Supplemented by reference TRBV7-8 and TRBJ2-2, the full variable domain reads GAGVSQSPRYKVAKRGQDVALRCDPISGHVSLFWYQQALGQGPEFLTYFQNEAQLDKSGLPSDRFFAERPEGSVSTLKIQRTQQEDSAVYLCASSGEGGANTGELFFGEGSRLTVL.

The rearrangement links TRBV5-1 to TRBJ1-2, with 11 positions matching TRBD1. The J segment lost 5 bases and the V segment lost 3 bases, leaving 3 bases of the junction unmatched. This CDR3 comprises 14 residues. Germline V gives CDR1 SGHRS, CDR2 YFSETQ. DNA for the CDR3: TGCGCCAGCAGCTCGGGACAGGGGGTATATGGCTACACCTTC. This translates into CASSSGQGVYGYTF.

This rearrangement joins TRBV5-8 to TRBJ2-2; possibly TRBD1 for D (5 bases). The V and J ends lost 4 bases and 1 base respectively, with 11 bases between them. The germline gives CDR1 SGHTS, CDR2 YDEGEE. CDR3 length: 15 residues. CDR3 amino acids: CASSPWTLNTGELFF. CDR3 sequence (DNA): TGTGCCAGCAGCCCTTGGACACTGAACACCGGGGAGCTGTTTTTT. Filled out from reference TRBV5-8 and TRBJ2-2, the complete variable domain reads EAGVTQSPTHLIKTRGQQATLRCSPISGHTSVYWYQQALGLGLQFLLWYDEGEERNRGNFPPRFSGRQFPNYSSELNVNALELEDSALYLCASSPWTLNTGELFFGEGSRLTVL.

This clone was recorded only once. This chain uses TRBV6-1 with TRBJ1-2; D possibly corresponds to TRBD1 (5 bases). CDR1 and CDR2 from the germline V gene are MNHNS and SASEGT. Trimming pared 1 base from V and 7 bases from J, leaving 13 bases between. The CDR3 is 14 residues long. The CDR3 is CASSEDGGVGGYTF. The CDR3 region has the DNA TGTGCCAGCAGTGAAGATGGGGGGGTAGGTGGCTACACCTTC.

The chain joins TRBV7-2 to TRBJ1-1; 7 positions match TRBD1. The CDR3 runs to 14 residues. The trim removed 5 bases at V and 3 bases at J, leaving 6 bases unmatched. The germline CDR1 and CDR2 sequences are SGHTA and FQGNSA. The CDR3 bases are TGTGCCAGCAGCGGTCGTACAGGGGACACTGAAGCTTTCTTT. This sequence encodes CASSGRTGDTEAFF.

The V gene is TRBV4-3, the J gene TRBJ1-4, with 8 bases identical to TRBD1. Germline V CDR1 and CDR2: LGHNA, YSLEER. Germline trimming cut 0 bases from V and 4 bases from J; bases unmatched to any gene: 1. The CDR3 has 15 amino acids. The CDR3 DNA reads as TGCGCCAGCAGCCAAGAGACAGGGGTTAATGAAAAACTGTTTTTT. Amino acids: CASSQETGVNEKLFF.

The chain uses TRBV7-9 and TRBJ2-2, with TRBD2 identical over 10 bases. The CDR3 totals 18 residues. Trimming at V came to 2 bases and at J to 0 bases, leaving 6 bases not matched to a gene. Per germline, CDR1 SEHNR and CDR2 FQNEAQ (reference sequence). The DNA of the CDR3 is TGTGCCAGCAGCTTAACGTCTAGCGGGGGCGCGAACACCGGGGAGCTGTTTTTT. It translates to CASSLTSSGGANTGELFF.

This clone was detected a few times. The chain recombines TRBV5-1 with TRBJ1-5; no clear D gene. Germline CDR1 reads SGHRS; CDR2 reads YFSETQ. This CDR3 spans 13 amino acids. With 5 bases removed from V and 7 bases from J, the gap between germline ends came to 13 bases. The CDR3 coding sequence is TGCGCCAGCAGAGTAGGCTCGGGGCAGCCCCAGCATTTT. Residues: CASRVGSGQPQHF.

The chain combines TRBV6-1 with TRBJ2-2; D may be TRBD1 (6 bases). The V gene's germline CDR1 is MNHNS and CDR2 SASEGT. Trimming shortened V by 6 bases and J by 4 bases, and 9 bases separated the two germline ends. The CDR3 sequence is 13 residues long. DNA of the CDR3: TGTGCCAGCAGCTGGGGGCCCACCGGGGAGCTGTTTTTT. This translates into CASSWGPTGELFF.

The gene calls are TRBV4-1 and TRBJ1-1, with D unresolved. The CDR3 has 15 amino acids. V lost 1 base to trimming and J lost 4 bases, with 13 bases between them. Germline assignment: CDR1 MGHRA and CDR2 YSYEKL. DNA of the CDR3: TGCGCCAGCAGCCAAGTGGCAGGCTGGAGCACTGAAGCTTTCTTT. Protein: CASSQVAGWSTEAFF.

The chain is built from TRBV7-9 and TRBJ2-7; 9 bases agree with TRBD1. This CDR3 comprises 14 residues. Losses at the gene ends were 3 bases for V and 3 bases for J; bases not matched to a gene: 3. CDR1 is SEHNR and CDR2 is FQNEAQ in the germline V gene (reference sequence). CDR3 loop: CASSLGQGLYEQYF. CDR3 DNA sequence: TGTGCCAGCAGCTTGGGACAGGGTCTCTACGAGCAGTACTTC.

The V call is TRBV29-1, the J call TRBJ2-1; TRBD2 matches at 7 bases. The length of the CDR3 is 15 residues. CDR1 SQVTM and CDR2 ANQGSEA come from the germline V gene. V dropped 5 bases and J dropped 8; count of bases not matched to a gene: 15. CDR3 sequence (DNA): TGCAGCGTTCGGCCCGCCGGCGGGGGTGACCATGAGCAGTTCTTC. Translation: CSVRPAGGGDHEQFF.

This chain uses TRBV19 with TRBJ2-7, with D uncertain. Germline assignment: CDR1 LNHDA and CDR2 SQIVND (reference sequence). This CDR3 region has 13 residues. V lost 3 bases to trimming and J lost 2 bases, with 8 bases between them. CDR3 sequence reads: CASSIHATYEQYF. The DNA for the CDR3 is TGTGCCAGTAGTATTCATGCGACCTACGAGCAGTACTTC.

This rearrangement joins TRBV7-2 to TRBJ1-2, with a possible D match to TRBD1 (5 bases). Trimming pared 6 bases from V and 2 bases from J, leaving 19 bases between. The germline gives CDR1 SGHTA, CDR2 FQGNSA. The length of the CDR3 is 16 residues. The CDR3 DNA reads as TGTGCCAGCAGTCGATCAACGGGACGGGAAAACTATGGCTACACCTTC. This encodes CASSRSTGRENYGYTF. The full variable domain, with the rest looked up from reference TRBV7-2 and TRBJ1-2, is GAGVSQSPSNKVTEKGKDVELRCDPISGHTALYWYRQSLGQGLEFLIYFQGNSAPDKSGLPSDRFSAERTGGSVSTLTIQRTQQEDSAVYLCASSRSTGRENYGYTFGSGTRLTVV.

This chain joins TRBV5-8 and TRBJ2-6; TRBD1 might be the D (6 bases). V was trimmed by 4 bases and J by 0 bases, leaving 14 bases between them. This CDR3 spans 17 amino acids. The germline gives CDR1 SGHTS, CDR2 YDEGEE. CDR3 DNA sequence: TGTGCCAGCAGCGACCGACAGGCTCTCTCTGGGGCCAACGTCCTGACTTTC. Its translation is CASSDRQALSGANVLTF. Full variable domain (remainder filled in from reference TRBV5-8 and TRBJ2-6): EAGVTQSPTHLIKTRGQQATLRCSPISGHTSVYWYQQALGLGLQFLLWYDEGEERNRGNFPPRFSGRQFPNYSSELNVNALELEDSALYLCASSDRQALSGANVLTFGAGSRLTVL.

The CDR3 spells CASSHTSGDYNEQFF. The CDR3 bases are TGCGCCAGCAGCCACACTAGCGGAGACTACAATGAGCAGTTCTTC. The J gene is TRBJ2-1, the V gene TRBV4-3, with 8 bases fitting TRBD2. The CDR3 length is 15 residues. J lost 3 bases, V lost 3 bases, and 4 bases had no gene match. Germline values: CDR1 LGHNA, CDR2 YSLEER.

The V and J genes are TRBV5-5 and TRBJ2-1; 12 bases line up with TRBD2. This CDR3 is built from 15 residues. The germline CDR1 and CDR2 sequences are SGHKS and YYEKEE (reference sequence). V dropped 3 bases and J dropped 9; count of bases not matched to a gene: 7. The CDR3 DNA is TGTGCCAGCAGCTCCGGACTAGCGGGGAACGGTGAGCAGTTCTTC. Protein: CASSSGLAGNGEQFF. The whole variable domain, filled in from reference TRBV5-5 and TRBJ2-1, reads DAGVTQSPTHLIKTRGQQVTLRCSPISGHKSVSWYQQVLGQGPQFIFQYYEKEERGRGNFPDRFSARQFPNYSSELNVNALLLGDSALYLCASSSGLAGNGEQFFGPGTRLTVL.

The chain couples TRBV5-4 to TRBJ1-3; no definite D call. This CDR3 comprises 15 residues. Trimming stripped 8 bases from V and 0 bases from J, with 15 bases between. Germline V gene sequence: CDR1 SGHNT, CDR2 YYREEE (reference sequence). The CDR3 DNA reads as TGTGCCAGAACCGGAAATCCTAACTCTGGAAACACCATATATTTT. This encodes CARTGNPNSGNTIYF.

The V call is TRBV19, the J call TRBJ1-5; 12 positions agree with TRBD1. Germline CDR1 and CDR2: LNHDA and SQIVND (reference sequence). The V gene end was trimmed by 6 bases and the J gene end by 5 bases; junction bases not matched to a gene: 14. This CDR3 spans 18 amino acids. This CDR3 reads CASSPLPGQGARYQPQHF. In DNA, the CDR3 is TGTGCCAGTAGCCCACTCCCGGGACAGGGGGCGCGTTATCAGCCCCAGCATTTT.

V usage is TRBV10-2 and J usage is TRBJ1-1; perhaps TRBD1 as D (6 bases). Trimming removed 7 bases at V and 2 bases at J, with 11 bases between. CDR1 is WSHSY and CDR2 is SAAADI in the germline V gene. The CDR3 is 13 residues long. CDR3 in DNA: TGCGCCAGCACCAGCAGGGGAAACACTGAAGCTTTCTTT. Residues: CASTSRGNTEAFF.